A single sample is the source of the 3 T cell receptor beta chains below, sequenced in a study of T cell responses to AZD1222 COVID-19 vaccine (dated by TCRdb to 2020 to 2022). The library was made by the immunoSEQ multiplex PCR assay. The table comes from immuneACCESS by way of TCRdb, which keeps in-frame sequences with V and J called. Part of the clones is missing from these tables; in studies checked, under half for an unresolved V gene and the rest for unknown reasons. Present in this sample are 180,000 or so clones, about 91% of which were seen just once. Approximately 7.7% of the sample is held by the ten biggest clonotypes. Sample time point, as interpreted from the label and publication: baseline before first vaccination. The sample in question was peripheral blood, obtained on day 0 of AZD1222 vaccination. These receptors were collected from an adult in good health.

This chain links TRBV7-3 with TRBJ2-3, with 8 bases fitting TRBD1. Germline values: CDR1 SGHTA, CDR2 FQGTGA. This CDR3 region has 16 residues. Trimming at V came to 5 bases and at J to 3 bases, leaving 10 bases not matched to a gene. CDR3 amino acids: CASSADRGFGTDTQYF. CDR3 nucleotides: TGTGCCAGCAGCGCCGACAGGGGATTCGGGACAGATACGCAGTATTTT.

This clone has only one observation. This chain connects TRBV3-1 (or the pseudogene TRBV3-2) to TRBJ2-4; D unclear. V lost 2 bases, J lost 2 bases, and 7 bases lay in between. This CDR3 has 14 amino acids. Germline lookup yields CDR1 LGHDT and CDR2 YNNKEL (reference sequence). The CDR3 loop is CASSQMGTKNIQYF. The CDR3 region has the DNA TGTGCCAGCAGCCAAATGGGTACCAAAAACATTCAGTACTTC.

The chain joins TRBV6-5 to TRBJ2-1, with TRBD1 matching over 9 bases. CDR1 MNHEY and CDR2 SVGAGI come from the germline V gene. The CDR3 is 12 residues long. V lost 5 bases to trimming and J lost 9 bases; unmatched junction nucleotides: 2. The CDR3 region is CASSRQGGEQFF. In DNA form, the CDR3 reads TGTGCCAGCAGTAGACAGGGGGGTGAGCAGTTCTTC.